This entry features one TCR beta chain sequence. The table lists this clonotype with a few counts. Its target antigen remains unknown. Base-call qualities are not available, and no considerably larger clone is one nucleotide away. The CDR3 covers 16 residues, taking in both the cysteine and the phenylalanine. Only the CDR3 DNA stays, 48 bases, in frame from base 1. V gives up 8 bases and J gives up 2 bases, and the segment between their germline ends measures 21 bases. CDR1 and CDR2, looked up from the germline V gene (reference sequence), are PRHDT and FYEKMQ. This was a case-control study nested in a cohort of healthcare workers in London, UK, who had nasopharyngeal swab PCR tests and blood samples taken every week. Healthcare workers were recruited between 23 and 31 March 2020, during the week of the UK lockdown, and were followed weekly for up to about 15 weeks. The record originates from a study of early T cells in non-severe SARS-CoV-2 infection (dated by TCRdb to 2020 to 2022). Some background on the complete study: Because TCR sequencing was done on bulk RNA from unsorted whole blood, the alpha and beta chains could not be paired. On the study overall, not on this receptor specifically: VDJdb matching was skewed toward anti-spike CD8 responses and likely underestimated virus-specific expansions by missing private and CD4 specificities.

Receptor libraries were prepared by 5' RACE. For sequencing, a NextSeq 500 was employed. In the TCR library protocol, unique molecular identifiers were attached to individual cDNA molecules to correct for PCR bias and sequencing error. TCR alpha and beta chains were both sequenced, and the abundances of alpha and beta sequences in each sample were closely correlated with each other. Processing in the source paper ran as follows. Decombinator V4 was used to annotate the V gene, J gene and CDR3 of the TCR sequences. Expanded TCRs were defined as changing significantly between any two time points under a Poisson model with p below 0.0001. TCR abundances were normalised to the total number of TCRs sequenced per sample and were expressed as counts per million. MAIT TCRs were defined by TRAV1-2 paired with TRAJ12, TRAJ20 or TRAJ33, and iNKT TCRs by TRAV10 paired with TRAJ18. VDJdb, accessed 1 November 2021, was searched for CMV, EBV and SARS-CoV-2 annotated TCRs, excluding TCRs annotated for multiple antigens. Starting from the raw public reads, TCRdb applied fastp trimming at Q25, assembled clones with MiXCR and retained in-frame beta chains. Every CDR3 protein is listed once, alongside the most common genes and DNA of its rows. The V and J calls reflect TCRdb's pipeline rather than the authors' work. The sample table shows around 61,000 distinct CDR3 sequences, and 11% are seen once. Around 1.8% of the sample is taken by the ten largest.

The sample comprised whole blood. The receptor was derived from an adult who was a healthcare worker with PCR-confirmed SARS-CoV-2 infection or an uninfected control (not recorded which). In this chain, TRBV13 is recombined with TRBJ1-2, with no confident D gene call. The nucleotide sequence reads TGTGCCAGCTCACAAAGGTACGGCTCCGCAAACTATGGCTACACCTTC. Translated, this gives CASSQRYGSANYGYTF.